Below, 30 T cell receptor beta chains from the same sample are listed, as sequenced in a study of regulatory T cells in long-lasting Graves disease. The time point is: newly diagnosed GD, antithyroid drugs for less than 3 months. RNA isolated from PBMCs was used to make the TCR library. CDR3-region Arm-PCR and iRepertoire HTBI primers produced the TCR beta libraries. TCRdb used MiXCR to reprocess the multiplex PCR reads, holding one entry per CDR3 protein. Of 350,000 to 400,000 distinct CDR3 sequences listed, 15% to 19% are singletons. Sequencing was performed on peripheral blood mononuclear cells (PBMCs), taken at new diagnosis, from a patient treated with antithyroid drugs. These receptor sequences come from a female donor with Graves disease.

This clonotype has only a few counts. The chain has TRBV9 and TRBJ2-1, with 8 bases fitting TRBD1. Germline trimming cut 0 bases from V and 8 bases from J; bases unmatched to any gene: 10. CDR1 is SGDLS, CDR2 YYNGEE, per germline. CDR3 length: 16 residues. The DNA for the CDR3 is TGTGCCAGCAGCGTAGCAAGGACAGGGATCGTGGATGAGCAGTTCTTC. It is translated as CASSVARTGIVDEQFF.

V and J are TRBV19 and TRBJ2-2; D gene ambiguous. V was shortened by 3 bases and J by 9 bases, with 5 bases between the two germline ends. CDR1 and CDR2 (germline): LNHDA, SQIVND (reference sequence). This CDR3 is built from 11 residues. CDR3 protein: CASSIYRELFF. The DNA of the CDR3 is TGTGCCAGTAGTATCTACAGGGAGCTGTTTTTT.

This clonotype appeared many times. The chain links TRBV2 to TRBJ2-5; D not resolved. The CDR3 length is 15 residues. The V gene lost 7 bases and the J gene lost 1 base, with 16 bases spanning the gap. Germline lookup yields CDR1 SNHLY and CDR2 FYNNEI. The CDR3 DNA sequence: TGTGCCAGCATGATCACGATTGACCTCCAAGAGACCCAGTACTTC. Amino acids: CASMITIDLQETQYF.

This clonotype was counted ten times or more. The chain has TRBV9 and TRBJ1-2; D might be TRBD1 (5 bases). Germline loops: CDR1 SGDLS, CDR2 YYNGEE. The CDR3 extends over 13 amino acids. Trimming removed 0 bases from V and 8 bases from J, with 11 bases in between. The CDR3 sequence is CASSVDSGAGYTF. Written as DNA, the CDR3 is TGTGCCAGCAGCGTAGATAGCGGGGCCGGCTACACCTTC.

In its sample, this clonotype was seen many times. V and J are TRBV20-1 and TRBJ2-3; D is possibly TRBD2 (6 bases). The germline gives CDR1 DFQATT, CDR2 SNEGSKA (reference sequence). The length of the CDR3 is 14 residues. The V and J ends lost 3 bases and 6 bases respectively, with 16 bases between them. The CDR3 sequence is CSASGGIVVDTQYF. DNA of the CDR3: TGCAGTGCTAGCGGGGGAATAGTCGTGGATACGCAGTATTTT.

Notes on this clonotype: This likely stems from a read error, as it lies one base from a far larger clone. The chain recombines TRBV6-2 or TRBV6-3 with TRBJ2-5, with D possibly matching TRBD2 (6 bases). The CDR3 has 18 residues. Germline CDR1 is MNHEY and CDR2 is SVGEGT. Trimming cost V 2 bases and J 9 bases, with 28 bases left between them. This CDR3 reads CASSYLGPSAHRGEAQYF. CDR3 nucleotide sequence: TGTGCCAGCAGTTACCTGGGGCCATCAGCACACCGCGGGGAGGCCCAGTACTTC.

In this sample, this clonotype turned up many times. This sequence joins TRBV30 and TRBJ2-1; D remains ambiguous. V was cut by 0 bases and J by 10 bases, with 7 bases left in between. The CDR3 is made up of 11 amino acids. CDR1 GTSNPN and CDR2 SVGIG come from the germline V gene (reference sequence). CDR3 nucleotides: TGTGCCTGGAGTGTACACCCAGAGCAGTTCTTC. It encodes CAWSVHPEQFF.

This clonotype has a count of ten or more. V and J are TRBV6-2 or TRBV6-3 and TRBJ2-1; 12 bases agree with TRBD2. With V trimmed by 6 bases and J by 0 bases, 12 bases remained unmatched. Germline V gene sequence: CDR1 MNHEY, CDR2 SVGEGT. This CDR3 has 19 amino acids. This chain's CDR3 is CASSPEGLAGFFSYNEQFF. The CDR3 region has the DNA TGTGCCAGCAGCCCGGAAGGACTAGCGGGGTTTTTCTCCTACAATGAGCAGTTCTTC.

This clonotype was recorded many times. The chain couples TRBV19 to TRBJ2-7; TRBD1 is a possible D gene (5 bases). The CDR3 consists of 13 residues. Germline loops: CDR1 LNHDA, CDR2 SQIVND (reference sequence). The V gene lost 3 bases and the J gene lost 3 bases, with 9 bases spanning the gap. The CDR3 loop reads CASSMRRDYEQYF. CDR3 in DNA: TGTGCCAGTAGTATGCGCAGGGACTACGAGCAGTACTTC.

The table lists this clonotype with a few counts. This likely stems from a read error, as it lies one base from a far larger clone. CDR3 loop: CASSFNYRDSGAEQYF. Here the CDR3 DNA reads TGTGCCAGCAGCTTCAATTACCGGGACAGCGGGGCGGAGCAGTACTTC. This chain joins TRBV7-2 and TRBJ2-7; D may be TRBD1 or TRBD2 (7 bases each). Germline values: CDR1 SGHTA, CDR2 FQGNSA. The CDR3 length is 16 residues. Trimming shortened V by 3 bases and J by 7 bases, and 22 bases separated the two germline ends.

The CDR3 region has the DNA TGTGCCAGCAGCTCTTGGACTAGCTCCTACAATGAGCAGTTCTTC. Protein product: CASSSWTSSYNEQFF. The chain carries TRBV7-2 and TRBJ2-1; the match to TRBD2 covers 7 bases. This CDR3 comprises 15 residues. With V trimmed by 4 bases and J by 0 bases, 3 bases remained unmatched. Germline V gene sequence: CDR1 SGHTA, CDR2 FQGNSA.

This clonotype was seen at least ten times. The chain couples TRBV9 to TRBJ2-7; D might be TRBD2 (8 bases). Germline V gene lookup returns CDR1 SGDLS and CDR2 YYNGEE. This CDR3 has 18 residues. Trimming took 1 base from V and 2 from J, leaving 22 bases between them. The CDR3 sequence: CASSVSPQGGRGAYEQYF. The DNA of the CDR3 is TGTGCCAGCAGCGTAAGCCCCCAGGGGGGGCGGGGGGCCTACGAGCAGTACTTC.

The chain combines TRBV14 with TRBJ1-4, with 7 positions matching TRBD1. The V gene's germline CDR1 is SGHDN and CDR2 FVKESK. This CDR3 has 18 residues. Trimming took 3 bases from V and 4 from J; bases not matched to a gene: 14. The CDR3 protein is CASSQNILRTGLNEKLFF. The CDR3 bases are TGTGCCAGCAGCCAGAACATCCTGCGGACAGGCCTTAATGAAAAACTGTTTTTT.

There are many counts of this clonotype. The junction differs from germline at one of its ends, possibly a read error. The genes are TRBV6-2 or TRBV6-3 and TRBJ1-4, with unresolved D. There are 12 residues in the CDR3. Germline CDR1 is MNHEY and CDR2 is SVGEGT. The CDR3 region is CASSHSNEKLFF. The CDR3 DNA sequence: TGTGCCAGCAGTCACTCTAATGAAAAACTGTTTTTT.

This clonotype was counted at least ten times. The genes are TRBV12-3 or TRBV12-4 and TRBJ2-1, with 8 nucleotides matching TRBD1. This CDR3 contains 13 residues. The J segment lost 8 bases and the V segment lost 8 bases, leaving 8 bases of the junction unmatched. The CDR3: CASQTGDVDEQFF. The CDR3 DNA reads as TGTGCCAGCCAGACAGGGGATGTCGATGAGCAGTTCTTC.

The chain is built from TRBV18 and TRBJ2-3; 8 positions agree with TRBD1. The CDR3 covers 15 residues. Losses at the gene ends were 3 bases for V and 4 bases for J; bases not matched to a gene: 6. Germline CDR1 is KGHSH and CDR2 is LQKENI. CDR3 coding DNA: TGTGCCAGCTCACCGGGGACAGGTAACGCAGATACGCAGTATTTT. It encodes CASSPGTGNADTQYF.

This clonotype was recorded many times. The chain employs TRBV12-3 or TRBV12-4 and TRBJ2-5; D gene uncertain. The CDR3 is 15 residues long. V was shortened by 6 bases and J by 5 bases, with 19 bases between the two germline ends. Here the CDR3 DNA reads TGTGCCAGCAGCACCGACGGAACGGCTAGGGAGACCCAGTACTTC. Translation gives CASSTDGTARETQYF.

J is TRBJ2-7 and V is TRBV20-1; 7 bases fit TRBD2. Looked up from germline, CDR1 is DFQATT and CDR2 is SNEGSKA (reference sequence). The trim removed 5 bases at V and 7 bases at J, leaving 11 bases unmatched. The length of the CDR3 is 13 residues. The CDR3 coding sequence is TGCAGTGCTTACGCTAGCGGCAGAGGGGAGCAGTACTTC. It translates to CSAYASGRGEQYF.

The chain employs TRBV28 and TRBJ2-7; 12 bases fit TRBD2. This CDR3 has 13 amino acids. V lost 7 bases to trimming and J lost 10 bases; unmatched junction nucleotides: 8. Per the germline V gene, CDR1 is MDHEN and CDR2 is SYDVKM. The CDR3 sequence: CASIPGTSGFQYF. The CDR3, as DNA: TGTGCCAGCATTCCCGGGACTAGCGGGTTCCAGTACTTC.

This clonotype appeared many times. The rearrangement uses TRBV4-3 and TRBJ1-2, with D hard to call. This CDR3 comprises 15 residues. CDR1 and CDR2 (germline): LGHNA, YSLEER. Trimming took off 1 base at V and 1 base at J, with 10 bases between the two ends. This chain's CDR3 is CASSQVQGNNYGYTF. CDR3 coding DNA: TGCGCCAGCAGCCAAGTCCAAGGGAATAACTATGGCTACACCTTC.

In the case of this clonotype: This may stem from a read error, because a much larger clone lies one nucleotide away. The chain has TRBV4-1 and TRBJ2-1, with D possibly matching TRBD1 (6 bases). V was trimmed by 1 base and J by 4 bases, leaving 14 bases between them. Looked up from germline, CDR1 is MGHRA and CDR2 is YSYEKL. The CDR3 sequence is 16 residues long. The CDR3 nucleotides are TGCGCCAGCAGCCAAGTTCGAGAGGGGGATTACAATGAGCAGTTCTTC. This gives the protein CASSQVREGDYNEQFF.

There are many counts of this clonotype. The CDR3 here is CASSFGAPYGYTF. CDR3 sequence (DNA): TGCGCCAGCAGCTTCGGTGCCCCCTATGGCTACACCTTC. The chain carries TRBV5-1 and TRBJ1-2, with unresolved D. This CDR3 comprises 13 residues. V shed 2 bases and J shed 4 bases, with 9 bases lying between them. Germline values: CDR1 SGHRS, CDR2 YFSETQ.

This clonotype was counted at least ten times. The chain links TRBV5-1 to TRBJ2-7; tentative D call: TRBD1 (6 bases). Trimming stripped 4 bases from V and 7 bases from J, with 21 bases between. Germline CDR1 reads SGHRS; CDR2 reads YFSETQ. The CDR3 sequence is 15 residues long. The CDR3, as DNA: TGCGCCAGCAGCCGCAGTTCAGGGGACGGTGGGGAGCAGTACTTC. This codes for CASSRSSGDGGEQYF.

V is TRBV7-2 and J is TRBJ2-5; 12 bases are shared with TRBD2. The CDR3 covers 18 residues. Unmatched junction bases numbered 10, after V lost 1 base and J lost 4 bases. Germline CDR1 and CDR2: SGHTA and FQGNSA. The CDR3, as DNA: TGTGCCAGCAGCTTAGTCATGCTAGCGGGAGGGCCTAGAGAGACCCAGTACTTC. This codes for CASSLVMLAGGPRETQYF.

This chain joins TRBV6-1 and TRBJ1-1; a weak D match, TRBD1 (5 bases). The ends were cut back, 6 bases at V and 0 bases at J, with 14 bases in the middle. CDR3 length equals 15 residues. CDR1 is MNHNS and CDR2 is SASEGT in the germline V gene. The CDR3 region is CASSSTGRVNTEAFF. The CDR3, as DNA: TGTGCCAGCAGCTCAACAGGACGGGTGAACACTGAAGCTTTCTTT.

This clonotype has a count of ten or more. V gene TRBV6-2 or TRBV6-3 combines with J gene TRBJ2-5; D may be TRBD2 (6 bases). The CDR3 spans 15 residues. Germline CDR1 and CDR2: MNHEY and SVGEGT. Trimming cost V 8 bases and J 3 bases, with 19 bases left between them. The CDR3: CASLATSEGKETQYF. In DNA, the CDR3 is TGTGCCAGCTTAGCGACTAGTGAGGGCAAAGAGACCCAGTACTTC.

Concerning this clonotype itself: It is likely a read error: a sequence one base away is far more abundant. The V call is TRBV7-9, the J call TRBJ2-5; 7 bases align to TRBD2. Germline loops: CDR1 SEHNR, CDR2 FQNEAQ (reference sequence). CDR3 length: 16 residues. The V segment lost 8 bases and the J segment 1 base; nucleotides outside the gene matches: 13. CDR3 amino acids: CASGRPGGGSQETQYF. DNA of the CDR3: TGTGCCAGCGGCCGACCGGGGGGAGGGTCCCAAGAGACCCAGTACTTC.

This clonotype was counted between two and nine times. The V call is TRBV4-3, the J call TRBJ2-1, with TRBD2 identical over 9 bases. The germline V gene has CDR1 LGHNA and CDR2 YSLEER. The CDR3 loop spans 19 amino acids. With 0 bases clipped from V and 9 bases from J, the junction kept 18 bases outside the gene matches. The CDR3 nucleotides are TGCGCCAGCAGCCAAGAGTACCCCTTGGGAGCGGGAGGATTAAGTGAGCAGTTCTTC. Protein sequence: CASSQEYPLGAGGLSEQFF.

This clonotype showed up just a few times. The rearrangement joins TRBV4-1 to TRBJ2-3, with TRBD1 matching 10 bases. Germline V gene sequence: CDR1 MGHRA, CDR2 YSYEKL. J was trimmed by 8 bases and V by 0 bases; bases with no gene match: 11. The CDR3 spans 17 residues. The CDR3, as DNA: TGCGCCAGCAGCCAAGACCCCGGGACAGGGGCCCTTGGTACGCAGTATTTT. It yields the protein CASSQDPGTGALGTQYF.

This clonotype appeared many times. J is TRBJ1-5 and V is TRBV11-2; possible D gene TRBD1, 5 bases. Trimming left V 5 bases short and J 0 bases short, with 14 bases between. The V gene's germline CDR1 is SGHAT and CDR2 FQNNGV. This CDR3 region has 16 residues. The chain's CDR3 is CASSQEGLYSNQPQHF. In DNA, the CDR3 is TGTGCCAGCAGCCAGGAGGGGTTATATAGCAATCAGCCCCAGCATTTT.